A selection of T cell receptor beta chains follows, all from one sample in a study of CD8 T cells in ankylosing spondylitis. TCRdb re-derived calls from the 5' RACE reads in MiXCR, one entry per CDR3 protein. The repertoire holds roughly 150,000 distinct CDR3 sequences, with about a third as singletons. The specimen sequenced was synovial fluid, either unsorted or a sorted T cell fraction (not recorded which). Receptor source: a male donor with ankylosing spondylitis. Each CDR3 is given with its conserved first and last residue. A D gene is named only where the DNA matches it firmly. Size is stated for part of the rows, as once, few or many counts, or as a class when the clone is expanded.

CASTTGELGNTIYF | TGTGCCAGCACCACGGGAGAACTCGGAAACACCATATATTTT | TRBJ1-3 | TRBV18 | NA | NA
CSAPGQKNIQYF | TGCAGTGCTCCCGGACAGAAAAACATTCAGTACTTC | TRBJ2-4 | TRBV20-1 | NA | NA
CASSFGLGSELFF | TGCGCCAGCAGCTTCGGTCTTGGAAGCGAGCTGTTTTTT | TRBJ2-2 | TRBV5-1 | NA | NA
CASSLTFREAYEQYF | TGTGCCAGCAGCCTGACTTTTCGGGAGGCCTACGAGCAGTACTTC | TRBJ2-7 | TRBV7-2 | NA | TRBD2
CASSYRSNTEAFF | TGTGCCAGCAGTTACCGGTCTAACACTGAAGCTTTCTTT | TRBJ1-1 | TRBV6-2/TRBV6-3 | NA | NA
CASSPFGTNTGELFF | TGTGCCAGCAGTCCATTCGGGACGAACACCGGGGAGCTGTTTTTT | TRBJ2-2 | TRBV6-1 | NA | NA
CAVTGNSYNSPLHF | TGTGCCGTAACAGGGAATTCCTATAATTCACCCCTCCACTTT | TRBJ1-6 | TRBV6-1 | NA | NA
CASSPDRVDSNQPQHF | TGTGCCAGCTCCCCGGACAGGGTCGATAGCAATCAGCCCCAGCATTTT | TRBJ1-5 | TRBV18 | NA | TRBD1
CASSSGGFTGNTIYF | TGTGCCAGCAGCTCTGGAGGGTTCACGGGAAACACCATATATTTT | TRBJ1-3 | TRBV7-2 | few | NA
CAISGDRGTEAFF | TGTGCCATCAGTGGGGACAGGGGTACTGAAGCTTTCTTT | TRBJ1-1 | TRBV10-3 | many | TRBD1
CSVEDTVTDTQYF | TGCAGCGTTGAAGATACAGTCACAGATACGCAGTATTTT | TRBJ2-3 | TRBV29-1 | NA | NA
CATGTRNTGELFF | TGTGCCACCGGTACACGTAACACCGGGGAGCTGTTTTTT | TRBJ2-2 | TRBV27 | few | NA
CASSVTGVGSYEQYF | TGTGCCAGCAGCGTAACAGGGGTGGGCTCTTACGAGCAGTACTTC | TRBJ2-7 | TRBV6-1 | few | TRBD1
CASSPKGPDTQYF | TGTGCCAGCAGCCCAAAGGGCCCAGATACGCAGTATTTT | TRBJ2-3 | TRBV7-9 | NA | NA
CASSPRLLTGTYEQYF | TGTGCCAGCAGCCCCCGGCTCCTGACAGGGACCTACGAGCAGTACTTC | TRBJ2-7 | TRBV7-9 | NA | TRBD1
CASSQDEDTEAFF | TGTGCCAGCAGCCAAGACGAGGACACTGAAGCTTTCTTT | TRBJ1-1 | TRBV14 | few | NA
CAISDEADTQYF | TGTGCCATCAGTGATGAGGCAGATACGCAGTATTTT | TRBJ2-3 | TRBV10-3 | medium-sized | NA
CATATGYSTGELFF | TGTGCCACCGCGACAGGGTACAGCACCGGGGAGCTGTTTTTT | TRBJ2-2 | TRBV6-1 | once | TRBD1
CASSTSGGNTGELFF | TGTGCCAGCAGCACGAGCGGGGGGAACACCGGGGAGCTGTTTTTT | TRBJ2-2 | TRBV9 | NA | TRBD2
CASSAGTVYEQYF | TGTGCCAGCAGCGCCGGGACAGTCTACGAGCAGTACTTC | TRBJ2-7 | TRBV7-2 | NA | TRBD1
CASSVEPWTEAFF | TGTGCCAGCAGCGTAGAACCCTGGACTGAAGCTTTCTTT | TRBJ1-1 | TRBV9 | few | NA
CATSGDNYRASNTQYF | TGTGCCACAAGCGGAGACAACTACAGAGCTTCAAATACGCAGTATTTT | TRBJ2-3 | TRBV2 | NA | NA
CASSSGISYEQYF | TGTGCCAGCTCATCAGGGATCTCCTACGAGCAGTACTTC | TRBJ2-7 | TRBV18 | NA | NA
CASSLAGGQGIQYF | TGTGCCAGCAGCTTAGCGGGAGGGCAAGGCATTCAGTACTTC | TRBJ2-4 | TRBV12-3/TRBV12-4 | NA | TRBD2
CASSFGVDTEAFF | TGTGCCAGCAGTTTTGGCGTGGACACTGAAGCTTTCTTT | TRBJ1-1 | TRBV12-3/TRBV12-4 | few | NA
CASSPGSGRVYEQYF | TGTGCCAGCTCACCAGGCTCCGGGAGGGTGTACGAGCAGTACTTC | TRBJ2-7 | TRBV18 | few | TRBD2
CASSQDLGGRAENTQYF | TGCGCCAGCAGCCAAGATTTGGGTGGGAGGGCCGAGAATACGCAGTATTTT | TRBJ2-3 | TRBV4-3 | many | TRBD2
CAISESGLAGPADNEQFF | TGTGCCATCAGTGAGTCGGGCCTAGCGGGACCTGCCGACAATGAGCAGTTCTTC | TRBJ2-1 | TRBV10-3 | many | TRBD2
CASMGGTYNEQFF | TGTGCCAGCATGGGCGGAACCTACAATGAGCAGTTCTTC | TRBJ2-1 | TRBV6-1 | NA | NA
CASSSSGHTSYNSPLHF | TGTGCCAGCAGCTCGTCGGGACACACATCCTATAATTCACCCCTCCACTTT | TRBJ1-6 | TRBV7-2 | NA | NA
CASSLGRGSNTEAFF | TGTGCCAGCAGTTTGGGCAGGGGTAGTAACACTGAAGCTTTCTTT | TRBJ1-1 | TRBV6-5 | NA | NA
CASVRGSGYGYTF | TGTGCCTCCGTCCGGGGATCTGGGTATGGCTACACCTTC | TRBJ1-2 | TRBV30 | few | NA
CSASPGPAAYEQYF | TGCAGTGCTAGCCCCGGCCCAGCGGCCTACGAGCAGTACTTC | TRBJ2-7 | TRBV20-1 | few | NA
CATSRGRGTYNEQFF | TGTGCCACCAGCAGAGGACGGGGCACCTACAATGAGCAGTTCTTC | TRBJ2-1 | TRBV15 | NA | NA
CASSPVDRGIGYTKNIQYF | TGTGCCAGCAGTCCCGTTGACAGGGGAATCGGCTATACCAAAAACATTCAGTACTTC | TRBJ2-4 | TRBV12-3/TRBV12-4 | many | TRBD1
CSARDDRGTEAFF | TGCAGTGCTAGAGACGACAGGGGCACTGAAGCTTTCTTT | TRBJ1-1 | TRBV20-1 | NA | TRBD1
CASRPAGTVTGEQYF | TGTGCCAGCAGACCGGCCGGGACAGTAACGGGAGAGCAGTACTTC | TRBJ2-7 | TRBV13 | NA | TRBD1
CASSAPDAGNTIYF | TGTGCCAGCAGCGCACCCGACGCTGGAAACACCATATATTTT | TRBJ1-3 | TRBV7-9 | NA | NA
CASSGTGGATTEAFF | TGTGCCAGCAGTGGGACAGGGGGCGCGACTACTGAAGCTTTCTTT | TRBJ1-1 | TRBV12-3/TRBV12-4 | few | TRBD1
CASSPQLAGALQETQYF | TGTGCCAGCAGCCCCCAGCTAGCGGGGGCCCTACAAGAGACCCAGTACTTC | TRBJ2-5 | TRBV3-1 | NA | TRBD2
CASSSGVRDNEQFF | TGTGCCAGCAGCTCGGGCGTCCGGGACAATGAGCAGTTCTTC | TRBJ2-1 | TRBV11-3 | NA | NA
CASSPVSRNYGYTF | TGTGCCAGCAGCCCAGTAAGCAGGAACTATGGCTACACCTTC | TRBJ1-2 | TRBV7-2 | NA | NA
CASSLVRGRNTGELFF | TGTGCCAGCAGCTTGGTCAGGGGACGCAACACCGGGGAGCTGTTTTTT | TRBJ2-2 | TRBV5-6 | NA | NA
CSAYRDAVYEQYF | TGCAGTGCTTACCGGGACGCTGTGTACGAGCAGTACTTC | TRBJ2-7 | TRBV20-1 | few | NA
CASSRTDLRLAF | TGTGCCAGCAGCCGGACCGACCTTAGGCTGGCCTTC | TRBJ1-2 | TRBV7-9 | many | NA
CASSSLAGVPRETQYF | TGTGCCAGCAGTTCCCTAGCGGGGGTCCCCCGAGAGACCCAGTACTTC | TRBJ2-5 | TRBV12-3/TRBV12-4 | few | TRBD2
CASSREANTEAFF | TGCGCCAGCAGCCGGGAGGCGAACACTGAAGCTTTCTTT | TRBJ1-1 | TRBV5-1 | many | NA
CASSPWTSGRGEQFF | TGTGCCAGCAGTCCTTGGACTAGCGGGAGAGGTGAGCAGTTCTTC | TRBJ2-1 | TRBV6-1 | NA | TRBD2
CASSQTGTMNLDTQYF | TGCGCCAGCAGCCAAACCGGGACTATGAACCTCGATACGCAGTATTTT | TRBJ2-3 | TRBV4-1 | few | TRBD2
CSVEDTLAGVSYEQYF | TGCAGCGTTGAAGATACGCTAGCGGGGGTCTCCTACGAGCAGTACTTC | TRBJ2-7 | TRBV29-1 | few | TRBD2
CSVDSGANVLTF | TGCAGCGTTGACTCTGGGGCCAACGTCCTGACTTTC | TRBJ2-6 | TRBV29-1 | few | NA
CASRILGGRSGNTIYF | TGTGCCAGCAGGATCCTGGGTGGGCGCTCTGGAAACACCATATATTTT | TRBJ1-3 | TRBV12-3/TRBV12-4 | NA | NA
CASNGLDVNQPQHF | TGTGCCAGCAACGGACTGGATGTAAATCAGCCCCAGCATTTT | TRBJ1-5 | TRBV6-2/TRBV6-3 | NA | NA
CASSQGGKGKPYNEQFF | TGTGCCAGCAGCCAAGGGGGAAAAGGTAAACCCTACAATGAGCAGTTCTTC | TRBJ2-1 | TRBV3-1 | few | NA
CASSPEGNQPQHF | TGCGCCAGCAGCCCGGAGGGCAATCAGCCCCAGCATTTT | TRBJ1-5 | TRBV5-1 | many | NA
CAVGGAGEAFF | TGTGCCGTAGGTGGGGCCGGTGAAGCTTTCTTT | TRBJ1-1 | TRBV30 | NA | NA
CASSLGFARTDTQYF | TGCGCCAGCAGCTTGGGATTCGCTCGCACAGATACGCAGTATTTT | TRBJ2-3 | TRBV5-1 | few | NA
CASSYPGGGQLSITDTQYF | TGTGCCAGCAGTTACCCAGGGGGCGGCCAGTTATCGATCACAGATACGCAGTATTTT | TRBJ2-3 | TRBV21-1 | few | NA
CSAKGTDYGYTF | TGCAGTGCTAAAGGGACAGACTATGGCTACACCTTC | TRBJ1-2 | TRBV20-1 | NA | TRBD1
CATSDGTSGSRETQYF | TGTGCCACCAGTGATGGGACTAGCGGGAGTAGGGAGACCCAGTACTTC | TRBJ2-5 | TRBV24-1 | few | TRBD2